This T cell receptor (beta chain) originates from a study of T cell responses to AZD1222 COVID-19 vaccine. General study findings and limits: Receipt of two AZD1222 doses was followed by a rise in Spike-specific TCR breadth and depth. No day 14 peak samples; only post-peak repertoires were characterized. A reported finding is that nearly half of spike-specific TCRs target unmutated variant regions.

Trimming left V 6 bases short and J 10 bases short, with 16 bases between. The germline CDR1 and CDR2 sequences are MDHEN and SYDVKM. This CDR3 is 14 amino acids long. The method was immunoSEQ multiplex PCR; TCRdb's version includes in-frame clones alone and lacks a portion of them. This sample carries 110,000 to 150,000 clones, 88% of them seen once, and the ten largest clones take approximately 3%. For this clone: Its antigen is unknown.

The clonotype comes from an adult who received the AZD1222 COVID-19 vaccine. The sequences come from peripheral blood, collected 28 days after the second AZD1222 dose. V is TRBV28 and J is TRBJ1-6, with a tentative D call TRBD1 (5 bases). The CDR3 sequence is CASRPGTPRSPLHF. The CDR3 nucleotides read TGTGCCAGCAGGCCCGGGACCCCGAGGTCACCCCTCCACTTT. The whole variable domain, filled in from reference TRBV28 and TRBJ1-6, reads DVKVTQSSRYLVKRTGEKVFLECVQDMDHENMFWYRQDPGLGLRLIYFSYDVKMKEKGDIPEGYSVSREKKERFSLILESASTNQTSMYLCASRPGTPRSPLHFGNGTRLTVT.